These 7 T cell receptor beta chains came from one sample sequenced in a study of blood T cell repertoires in COVID-19. Sequenced by immunoSEQ multiplex PCR; TCRdb stores in-frame clones only, minus some. Altogether 100,000 to 150,000 clones are present, around 83% being singletons, with the ten largest covering 16%. The sample consisted of peripheral blood. The receptors shown here come from a woman between 50 and 59 years old with acute or convalescent COVID-19.

The CDR3 is CASSLIVGANTEAFF. CDR3 DNA sequence: TGTGCCAGCAGCTTAATCGTGGGGGCGAACACTGAAGCTTTCTTT. The J gene is TRBJ1-1, the V gene TRBV7-6; a weak D match, TRBD1 (6 bases). V shed 2 bases and J shed 1 base, with 11 bases lying between them. Looked up from germline, CDR1 is SGHVS and CDR2 is FNYEAQ. CDR3 length equals 15 residues.

The V and J genes are TRBV19 and TRBJ2-4, with 11 positions matching TRBD1. This CDR3 has 15 amino acids. In germline, CDR1 is LNHDA, CDR2 SQIVND (reference sequence). Germline trimming cut 7 bases from V and 7 bases from J; bases unmatched to any gene: 9. The CDR3 DNA follows: TGTGCCAGTATGGAGGGACAGGGGGGTCGTAACATTCAGTACTTC. As protein: CASMEGQGGRNIQYF.

The chain carries TRBV10-3 and TRBJ2-3; D is unclear. Looked up from germline, CDR1 is ENHRY and CDR2 is SYGVKD. V was cut by 3 bases and J by 5 bases, with 6 bases left in between. There are 12 residues in the CDR3. Here the CDR3 reads CAISDGQDTQYF. In DNA form, the CDR3 reads TGTGCCATCAGTGACGGTCAAGATACGCAGTATTTT.

J is TRBJ1-1 and V is TRBV30; tentatively, D is TRBD1 (5 bases). The CDR3 consists of 13 residues. V gave up 0 bases and J gave up 3 bases, with 8 bases separating them. The V gene's germline CDR1 is GTSNPN and CDR2 SVGIG (reference sequence). This chain's CDR3 is CAWSVAGHTEAFF. In DNA, the CDR3 is TGTGCCTGGAGTGTAGCGGGACACACTGAAGCTTTCTTT. The entire variable domain, with the rest obtained from reference TRBV30 and TRBJ1-1, is as follows: SQTIHQWPATLVQPVGSPLSLECTVEGTSNPNLYWYRQAAGRGLQLLFYSVGIGQISSEVPQNLSASRPQDRQFILSSKKLLLSDSGFYLCAWSVAGHTEAFFGQGTRLTVV.

The chain couples TRBV30 to TRBJ2-2; possibly TRBD2 for D (6 bases). V lost 3 bases, J lost 5 bases, and 10 bases lay in between. The CDR3 has 13 residues. Looked up from germline, CDR1 is GTSNPN and CDR2 is SVGIG (reference sequence). The CDR3 DNA reads TGTGCCTGGAGGCCCGGACTAACCGGGGAGCTGTTTTTT. It yields the protein CAWRPGLTGELFF.

The chain uses TRBV4-1 and TRBJ1-5; D is perhaps TRBD1 (6 bases). V was cut by 3 bases and J by 0 bases, with 18 bases left in between. Germline V gene data show CDR1 as MGHRA and CDR2 as YSYEKL. The CDR3 covers 18 residues. CDR3 sequence (DNA): TGCGCCAGCAGCCATAACTGGCAGGGGTCCCTTAGCAATCAGCCCCAGCATTTT. It specifies CASSHNWQGSLSNQPQHF.

The chain has TRBV15 and TRBJ1-2; D remains ambiguous. CDR3 length equals 15 residues. The V and J ends lost 0 bases and 8 bases respectively, with 16 bases between them. Germline-derived CDR1 and CDR2 are LNHNV and YYDKDF (reference sequence). The CDR3 DNA sequence: TGTGCCACCAGCAGAGACAACGGTGCGCCGAAAGGCTACACCTTC. Translation: CATSRDNGAPKGYTF. Drawing the rest from reference TRBV15 and TRBJ1-2, the complete variable domain is DAMVIQNPRYQVTQFGKPVTLSCSQTLNHNVMYWYQQKSSQAPKLLFHYYDKDFNNEADTPDNFQSRRPNTSFCFLDIRSPGLGDTAMYLCATSRDNGAPKGYTFGSGTRLTVV.